This note documents a single TCR beta chain sequence. Its antigen target is currently unknown. Base qualities are not recorded, but no much larger clone differs from it by a single base. CDR3 length: 14 amino acids, cysteine to phenylalanine. Solely the CDR3 DNA is kept, with 42 bases framed from the first base. V trim: 0 bases; J trim: 7 bases; unmatched bases: 5. The germline V gene sets CDR1 to LGHNA and CDR2 to YSLEER. This sample was included in a study of cytomegalovirus exposure and HLA in healthy donors (dated by TCRdb to 2016 to 2017). Context from the whole study: An earlier analysis of fewer than 750 of the donors reported approximately 280 Gb of sequence data and 95 million to 140 million unique TCR beta sequences obtained from approximately 180 million T cells. An early release that covered about 600 HLA-typed donors contained approximately 300 gigabases of sequencing data and 85 million to 100 million unique TCR sequences. Of the roughly 400 genotyped donors, around 81% fell in the genetic ancestry cluster associated with self-reported Caucasian donors. The study aimed to test whether signatures of past pathogen exposure could be identified by cataloging public T cell receptors. Using immunosequencing, the study profiled T cell repertoires from 666 subjects and related those repertoires to cytomegalovirus serostatus. Along with the approximately 700-subject first cohort, a separate validation cohort of over 90 different subjects was used. To predict cytomegalovirus infection status, the study combined high-throughput TCR immunosequencing, statistical association of individual TCRs with disease status, and machine learning. A later analysis re-examined previously published TCR beta repertoires from just over 650 donors and added high-resolution HLA genotyping to investigate patterns of TCR occurrence. Rather than drawing on any new phenotypic data, the later analysis identified candidate immune exposures from TCR beta sequences and the way those sequences occurred across donors. In an earlier analysis of several hundred of the donors, high-throughput TCR beta sequencing was used to judge whether each TCR beta V gene segment behaved as functional or pseudogenic. Donor age, sex, ethnicity and CMV serostatus were collected together with the repertoire data. A later genetic analysis used genome-wide SNP genotypes for 398 of the 666 donors, treating that subset as a discovery cohort. All discovery cohort repertoires had been generated using a single sequencing platform. Class I and class II HLA loci were covered by the typing at four-digit resolution. The number of typed donors differed by locus: 629-630 for A, B, C, DRB1 and DQB1; 500 to 550 for DQA1; around 610 for DPA1; and 400 to 480 for DPB1. Roughly 5 DR-DQ haplotypes were handled as single units for association and clustering, since linkage in the cohort was strong. On average, roughly 250,000 unique TCR beta nucleotide sequences were sequenced per donor among some 430 genotyped donors of the cohort, with roughly 18% of those sequences being non-productive. The paper's findings and limits, for the study overall: Because counts were too low, 15 to 20 rarely observed V segments, including chromosome 9 orphons, were excluded from the earlier analysis of under 650 of the donors. When HLA alleles, especially DR and DQ, strongly co-occurred, attributing TCR associations to individual alleles was difficult. Because HLA typing was unavailable for some donors at each locus, only the typed subset was used in association tests. Specific HLA alleles were associated with 15,000 to 20,000 TCR beta sequences at a false discovery rate of 0.05 in a later analysis. Across donors, most TCR sequences were observed very rarely, whereas some public TCRs were present in many individuals. According to a later analysis, TCR association rates differed among HLA loci, with DRB1 alleles showing the most associated TCRs and HLA-C alleles showing the fewest. An earlier analysis of around 540 of the donors showed that most TCR beta V segments appeared in productive rearrangements either about 87% or about 30% of the time, which broadly matched IMGT annotations. Immune exposure information for the cohort was limited to CMV serostatus. Most CMV-associated TCR beta chains appeared to be HLA-restricted in a later analysis, and the HLA associations seemed to be driven largely by CMV exposure. Some IMGT-functional V segments, including TRBV6-2 and TRBV6-3, could not be told apart with the 87-base-pair reads, so those segments were excluded. A cluster of highly shared sequence variants was judged likely to represent a technical artifact of the sequencing pipeline. It was suggested by the authors that the approach could potentially be generalized to other disease states and immunological phenotypes. V-gene and J-gene trimming of TCR beta chains was associated with a missense DCLRE1C variant in a later genetic analysis, and the association was replicated in an independent cohort. The study gave a list of some 150 TCR beta chains associated with cytomegalovirus. A further reported finding was that TCR beta sequences accurately predicted the HLA-A and HLA-B alleles for most subjects in the first cohort. Cytomegalovirus status was reported to be diagnosed by the classifier with high specificity and sensitivity in both the original and validation cohorts. Only TCR beta chains were sequenced in this cohort, and the absence of alpha or paired-chain data limited detectable features. A few of the identified cytomegalovirus-associated TCR beta chains were confirmed in vitro to be specific for cytomegalovirus antigens. The presence/absence analyses assumed that sequencing depth was roughly uniform across donors, and that assumption may not be true. Linkage disequilibrium might explain the correlated functional status among segregating V segments, but an unknown experimental factor could not be excluded. Several of the top co-occurrence clusters appeared to be linked to parvovirus B19, influenza, CMV and Epstein-Barr virus, according to a later analysis. A later genetic analysis reported fewer N-insertions in productive TCRs among donors in an Asian-associated ancestry cluster than the roughly 700-donor mean. In a later analysis, HLA-associated TCR beta chains were found to be more clonally expanded and to have lower generation probabilities than equally common non-associated chains.

The library was produced with the immunoSEQ multiplex PCR assay. A mixture of 60 forward primers for TCR Vbeta segments and 13 reverse primers for TCR Jbeta segments was used in the multiplex PCR. A multiplex PCR assay on genomic DNA amplified the CDR3 region of rearranged TCR beta genes. On the Illumina HiSeq System, the amplified TCR beta libraries were sequenced as 87-base-pair reads. The paper's processing steps were these. A later analysis counted some 74 million unique TCR beta chains across the 600 to 850 repertoires, and around 12 million of these chains were shared by at least two donors. Raw reads were error-corrected and collapsed into unique sequences with a nearest-neighbor algorithm that merged closely related sequences to remove PCR and sequencing errors. V, D and J gene segments were assigned by aligning CDR3 sequences to IMGT reference sequences. Each retained sequence needed at least a six-nucleotide match to both a V gene segment and a J gene segment. A rearrangement was called productive if the CDR3 had no stop codons and remained in frame with V and J, and every other rearrangement was called non-productive. Following IMGT convention, CDR3 was defined as the stretch from the second conserved V-encoded cysteine up to the conserved J-encoded phenylalanine. In an earlier analysis of more than 550 of the donors, sequences lacking an unambiguous match to a single V gene segment were excluded. An earlier analysis of 587 of the donors classified V segments as functional when productive rearrangements were above 56.7% and as segregating when the standard deviation between donors was above 5%. To diagnose cytomegalovirus status from the catalog of TCR beta chain sequences, a statistical classification framework was built. In a later analysis, TCR nucleotide sequences were compared against IMGT/GENE-DB human TR gene sequences so that V and J genes could be assigned. In a later analysis, CDR3 sequences and most-parsimonious VDJ recombination scenarios were assigned using the TCRdist pipeline. A later analysis defined each TCR beta chain by its CDR3 amino acid sequence plus V-gene family, and excluded reads lacking a unique V-gene family. In a later analysis, 450 to 600 highly shared, low-generation-probability nucleotide sequences were removed to address suspected cross-contamination and a sequencing artifact. In a later analysis, a clonal expansion index for each public chain was calculated from normalized within-repertoire ranks of inferred template counts. In a later analysis, generation probabilities were computed using a VDJ recombination model fitted to out-of-frame rearrangements, and the results were checked against IGoR. In a later analysis, hypergeometric tests were used to score TCR-TCR, TCR-HLA and TCR-CMV co-occurrence, with a repertoire-size bias correction applied to TCR pairs. A later analysis estimated false discovery rates by permuting HLA or CMV assignments 20 times. In a later analysis, co-occurring TCRs were grouped with DBSCAN, and TCRdist sequence similarity was added when clustering was performed within HLA-allele-positive subsets. For co-occurrence clustering, repertoires with fewer than 30,000 or more than 120,000 public chains were excluded, along with a handful of repertoires with anomalous nucleotide sharing. TCRdb limited this immuneACCESS table to in-frame rearrangements with V and J called. A share of clones is missing; checked studies link under half to unresolved V genes, and the rest is unexplained. V and J calls and clone size are those listed in that table; D and trimming were worked out from the DNA. This sample comprises some 40,000 clones, 70% to 85% of them detected only once. Of the sample, over 9.5% falls within the top ten clones.

The cohort consisted of hundreds of healthy bone marrow donors. At the time of sampling, every cohort member was nominally healthy, though immune exposures that went unrecorded were likely present. The donor was CMV seropositive and belonged to the group of 250 to 300 seropositive cohort members. A peripheral blood sample was provided by each donor, and peripheral blood mononuclear cells were used for TCR beta sequencing. Genomic DNA extraction from the blood cell samples was performed with the Qiagen DNeasy Blood Extraction Kit. The TCR was taken from a woman aged 18-29 years in good health and CMV-seropositive. The receptor chain draws on TRBV4-3 and TRBJ1-2; 7 central bases correspond to TRBD1. Sequenced material: PBMCs. The CDR3 protein is CASSQESRGIGYTF. The sequenced DNA is TGCGCCAGCAGCCAAGAATCCAGGGGGATTGGCTACACCTTC.